What follows are 3 T cell receptor beta chains derived from one specimen sequenced in a study of beta chain features in type 1 diabetes. Reverse transcribing all isolated RNA meant expressed TCRB transcripts were sequenced. Produced via immunoSEQ multiplex PCR; TCRdb's table is partial and in-frame only. The sample consists of 250,000 to 350,000 clones, approximately 11% of them appearing once. The sequenced sample consisted of naive CD4+ T cells from blood. The receptors originated from a woman aged 30 to 39 in good health.

This clone was seen more than once but under ten times. At one of its ends the junction is not consistent with the germline gene, which may arise from a read error. This chain links TRBV7-7 with TRBJ2-5; 13 bases are shared with TRBD2. The CDR3 runs 16 residues. The germline CDR1 and CDR2 sequences are SSHAT and FNYEAQ (reference sequence). The CDR3 DNA reads TGTGCTAGCAGCTTAGGACTAGCGGGAGTCCAAGAGACCCAGTACTTC. Residues: CASSLGLAGVQETQYF.

This chain links TRBV29-1 with TRBJ2-7; D remains unclear. The CDR3 totals 12 residues. The V gene's germline CDR1 is SQVTM and CDR2 ANQGSEA. V was cut by 5 bases and J by 0 bases, with 8 bases left in between. Here the CDR3 DNA reads TGCAGCGTTATTGGAGCCTCCTACGAGCAGTACTTC. Amino acids: CSVIGASYEQYF.

This clone was counted between two and nine times. The chain joins TRBV7-2 to TRBJ2-1; TRBD2 matches 12 bases. V lost 5 bases and J lost 6; bases outside the gene matches: 8. Germline-derived CDR1 and CDR2 are SGHTA and FQGNSA. The CDR3 length is 16 residues. The CDR3 here is CASSPPGLAGTNEQFF. In nucleotides, the CDR3 is TGTGCCAGCAGCCCGCCGGGACTAGCGGGCACCAATGAGCAGTTCTTC.